A single sample is the source of the 9 T cell receptor beta chains below, sequenced in a study of T cell changes during pregnancy in multiple sclerosis. Libraries were prepared by immunoSEQ multiplex PCR; TCRdb keeps only in-frame clonotypes and omits some of them. The sample holds fewer than 60,000 clones, roughly 90% seen once. The material sequenced was peripheral blood, taken after pregnancy. The source is a female donor in good health, enrolled as a control in a pregnancy study.

This rearrangement joins TRBV5-5 to TRBJ1-3, with D possibly TRBD1 on 6 matching bases. Germline-derived CDR1 and CDR2 are SGHKS and YYEKEE (reference sequence). This CDR3 comprises 14 residues. Deletions cut 4 bases from V and 4 bases from J, with 12 bases between. The CDR3: CASSLTGPGNTIYF. The CDR3, as DNA: TGTGCCAGCAGCCTTACAGGGCCAGGAAACACCATATATTTT.

V gene TRBV2 combines with J gene TRBJ1-1; possible D gene TRBD1, 6 bases. This CDR3 spans 14 amino acids. The germline gives CDR1 SNHLY, CDR2 FYNNEI. Trimming shortened V by 6 bases and J by 0 bases, and 11 bases separated the two germline ends. CDR3 in amino acids: CASRGDTVNTEAFF. The CDR3 DNA sequence: TGTGCCAGCAGGGGGGACACCGTGAACACTGAAGCTTTCTTT.

This chain connects TRBV7-2 to TRBJ2-7; D not resolved. The germline V gene has CDR1 SGHTA and CDR2 FQGNSA. This CDR3 comprises 16 residues. The V gene lost 1 base and the J gene lost 0 bases, with 13 bases spanning the gap. This chain's CDR3 is CASSLDYASSSYEQYF. The CDR3 bases are TGTGCCAGCAGCTTAGATTACGCCTCGAGCTCCTACGAGCAGTACTTC.

The chain recombines TRBV28 with TRBJ1-1; no firm D call. The length of the CDR3 is 13 residues. V dropped 5 bases and J dropped 10 bases, with 17 bases sitting between them. The germline CDR1 and CDR2 sequences are MDHEN and SYDVKM. As DNA, the CDR3 is TGTGCCAGCAGTCGCCTCATAAACTTCGGAGCTTTCTTT. This codes for CASSRLINFGAFF.

The CDR3 loop is CASRLGSYSNQPQHF. CDR3 coding DNA: TGTGCCAGCAGACTAGGGAGTTATAGCAATCAGCCCCAGCATTTT. V gene TRBV5-8 combines with J gene TRBJ1-5; D is undetermined. Per the germline V gene, CDR1 is SGHTS and CDR2 is YDEGEE. V gave up 5 bases and J gave up 0 bases, with 12 bases separating them. The CDR3 has 15 residues.

The chain is built from TRBV18 and TRBJ1-5; 10 nucleotides align to TRBD1. There are 17 residues in the CDR3. V lost 0 bases and J lost 0; bases outside the gene matches: 2. Germline CDR1 KGHSH, CDR2 LQKENI. This chain's CDR3 is CASSPPGQGNSNQPQHF. The CDR3 DNA sequence: TGTGCCAGCTCACCACCGGGACAGGGGAATAGCAATCAGCCCCAGCATTTT. Based on the CDR3 plus reference TRBV18 and TRBJ1-5, the full variable domain is NAGVMQNPRHLVRRRGQEARLRCSPMKGHSHVYWYRQLPEEGLKFMVYLQKENIIDESGMPKERFSAEFPKEGPSILRIQQVVRGDSAAYFCASSPPGQGNSNQPQHFGDGTRLSIL.

The chain employs TRBV7-2 and TRBJ2-7; 11 bases align to TRBD2. CDR3 length: 15 residues. Looked up from germline, CDR1 is SGHTA and CDR2 is FQGNSA. After removal of 5 bases from V and 7 bases from J, the junction contained 10 bases not matched to a gene. CDR3 nucleotides: TGTGCCAGCAGCAGCATAGCGGGAGGGCCATGGGAGCAGTACTTC. Its translation is CASSSIAGGPWEQYF.

The V call is TRBV5-1, the J call TRBJ2-5, with 9 bases fitting TRBD1. J was trimmed by 4 bases and V by 3 bases; bases with no gene match: 10. Germline lookup yields CDR1 SGHRS and CDR2 YFSETQ. This CDR3 has 16 amino acids. CDR3 in amino acids: CASSSLQGAAAETQYF. CDR3 bases: TGCGCCAGCAGCTCCTTACAGGGGGCAGCTGCAGAGACCCAGTACTTC.

The gene calls are TRBV11-2 and TRBJ1-1, with D perhaps matching TRBD1 (6 bases). From germline, CDR1 is SGHAT and CDR2 FQNNGV. The ends were cut back, 6 bases at V and 7 bases at J, with 9 bases in the middle. The CDR3 has 11 residues. The CDR3 DNA follows: TGTGCCAGCAGAGGACAGTTTGAAGCTTTCTTT. Its protein product is CASRGQFEAFF.